The 3 T cell receptor beta chains reported below all come from one sample, sequenced in a study of monozygotic twins with inflammatory bowel disease. TCRdb re-called the 5' RACE reads, yielding one record per CDR3 amino acid sequence without DNA. Recorded for this sample: some 210,000 distinct CDR3 sequences. The sequencing input was blood. The receptors stem from a human donor with ulcerative colitis or Crohn's disease, or a healthy co-twin of an affected twin (not recorded which).

The chain joins TRBV18 to TRBJ1-1. CDR3 length: 13 residues. Per germline, CDR1 KGHSH and CDR2 LQKENI. The CDR3 here is CASSPDQNTEAFF.

V and J are TRBV27 and TRBJ1-6. CDR1 and CDR2 from the germline V gene are MNHEY and SMNVEV (reference sequence). CDR3 length: 16 residues. The CDR3 loop is CASSLGQETPRSPLHF.

This CDR3 reads CASSASQGYNEQFF. The chain recombines TRBV11-1 with TRBJ2-1; there is no DNA to check the TCRdb D call of TRBD1. The V gene's germline CDR1 is SGHAT and CDR2 FQDESV (reference sequence). The CDR3 loop spans 14 amino acids.